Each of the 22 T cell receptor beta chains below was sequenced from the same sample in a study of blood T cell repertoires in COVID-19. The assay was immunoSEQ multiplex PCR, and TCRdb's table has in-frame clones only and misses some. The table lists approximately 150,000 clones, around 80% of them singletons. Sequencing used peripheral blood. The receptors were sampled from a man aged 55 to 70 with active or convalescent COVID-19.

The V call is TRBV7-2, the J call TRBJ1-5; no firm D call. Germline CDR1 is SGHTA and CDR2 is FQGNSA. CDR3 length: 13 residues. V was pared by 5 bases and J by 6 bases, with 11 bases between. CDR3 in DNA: TGTGCCAGCAGCCTAGGACGGAGTCAGCCCCAGCATTTT. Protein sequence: CASSLGRSQPQHF.

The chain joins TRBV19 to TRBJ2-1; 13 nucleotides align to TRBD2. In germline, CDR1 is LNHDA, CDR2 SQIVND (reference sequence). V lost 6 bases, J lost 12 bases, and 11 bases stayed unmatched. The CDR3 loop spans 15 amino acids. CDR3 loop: CASSALGLAGVWQFF. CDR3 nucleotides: TGTGCCAGTAGCGCACTAGGACTAGCGGGAGTGTGGCAGTTCTTC.

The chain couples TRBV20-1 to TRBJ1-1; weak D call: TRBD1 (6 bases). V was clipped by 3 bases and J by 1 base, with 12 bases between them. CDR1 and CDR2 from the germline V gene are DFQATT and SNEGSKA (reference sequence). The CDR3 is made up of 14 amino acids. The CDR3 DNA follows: TGCAGTGCTAGTAGGGGGGGACGGAACACTGAAGCTTTCTTT. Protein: CSASRGGRNTEAFF.

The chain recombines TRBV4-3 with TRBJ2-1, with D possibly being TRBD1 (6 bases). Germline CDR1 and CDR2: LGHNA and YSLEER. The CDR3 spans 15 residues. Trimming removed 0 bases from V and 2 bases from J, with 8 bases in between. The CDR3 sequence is CASSQDRTAYNEQFF. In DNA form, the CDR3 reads TGCGCCAGCAGCCAAGATAGGACAGCCTACAATGAGCAGTTCTTC.

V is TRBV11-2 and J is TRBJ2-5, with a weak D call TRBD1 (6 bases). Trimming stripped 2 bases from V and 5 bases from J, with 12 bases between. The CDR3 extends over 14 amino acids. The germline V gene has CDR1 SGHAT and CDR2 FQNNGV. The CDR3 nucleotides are TGTGCCAGCAGCTTAAACAGGGTCGGGGAGACCCAGTACTTC. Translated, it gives CASSLNRVGETQYF.

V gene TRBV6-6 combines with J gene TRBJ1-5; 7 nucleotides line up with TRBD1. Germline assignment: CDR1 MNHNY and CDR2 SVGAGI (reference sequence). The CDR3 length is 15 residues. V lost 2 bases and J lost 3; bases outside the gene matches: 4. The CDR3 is CASSYRGQDNQPQHF. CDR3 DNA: TGTGCCAGCAGTTACCGAGGACAGGACAATCAGCCCCAGCATTTT.

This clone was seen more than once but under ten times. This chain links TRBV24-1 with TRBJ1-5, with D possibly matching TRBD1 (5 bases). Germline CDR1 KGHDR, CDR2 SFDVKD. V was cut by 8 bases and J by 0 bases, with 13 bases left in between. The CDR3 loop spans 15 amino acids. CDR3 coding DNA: TGTGCCACCAATCACAGGCCATATAGCAATCAGCCCCAGCATTTT. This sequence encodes CATNHRPYSNQPQHF.

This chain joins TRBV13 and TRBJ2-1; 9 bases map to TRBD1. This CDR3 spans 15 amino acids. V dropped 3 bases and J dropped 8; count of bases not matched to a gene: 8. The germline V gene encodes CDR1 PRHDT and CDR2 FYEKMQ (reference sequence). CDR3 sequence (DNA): TGTGCCAGCAGCTTCGGGGACAGGGAAAAGGATGAGCAGTTCTTC. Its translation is CASSFGDREKDEQFF.

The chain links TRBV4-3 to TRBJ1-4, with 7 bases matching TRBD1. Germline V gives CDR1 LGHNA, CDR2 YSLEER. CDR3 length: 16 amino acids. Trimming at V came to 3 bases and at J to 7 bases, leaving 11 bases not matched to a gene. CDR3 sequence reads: CASSHMTGIASEKLFF. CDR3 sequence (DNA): TGCGCCAGCAGCCACATGACAGGGATAGCTAGTGAAAAACTGTTTTTT.

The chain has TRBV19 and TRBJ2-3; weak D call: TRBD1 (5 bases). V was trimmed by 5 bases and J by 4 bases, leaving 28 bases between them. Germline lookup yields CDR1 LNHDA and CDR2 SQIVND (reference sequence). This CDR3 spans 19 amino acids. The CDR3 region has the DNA TGTGCCAGTAGTCTCCACGGCGGTGGGCAGGGAACCCGGGCAGATACGCAGTATTTT. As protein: CASSLHGGGQGTRADTQYF.

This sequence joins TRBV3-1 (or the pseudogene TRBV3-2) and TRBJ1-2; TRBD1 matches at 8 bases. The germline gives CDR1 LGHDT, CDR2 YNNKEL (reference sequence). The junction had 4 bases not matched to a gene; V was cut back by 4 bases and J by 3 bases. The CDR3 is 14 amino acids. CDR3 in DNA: TGTGCCAGCAGCCTCAGACAGGGGTACTATGGCTACACCTTC. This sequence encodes CASSLRQGYYGYTF.

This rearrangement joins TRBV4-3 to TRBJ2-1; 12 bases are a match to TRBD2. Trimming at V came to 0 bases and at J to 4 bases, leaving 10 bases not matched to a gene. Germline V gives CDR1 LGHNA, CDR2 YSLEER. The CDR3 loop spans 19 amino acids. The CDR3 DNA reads TGCGCCAGCAGCCAAGATGGGGCTAGCGGGAGGGTGGGTTACAATGAGCAGTTCTTC. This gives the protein CASSQDGASGRVGYNEQFF.

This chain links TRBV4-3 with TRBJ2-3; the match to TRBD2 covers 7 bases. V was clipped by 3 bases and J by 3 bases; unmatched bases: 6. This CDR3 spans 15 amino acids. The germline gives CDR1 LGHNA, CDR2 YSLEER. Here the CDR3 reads CASSHYGGMTDTQYF. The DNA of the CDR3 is TGCGCCAGCAGCCACTACGGGGGGATGACAGATACGCAGTATTTT.

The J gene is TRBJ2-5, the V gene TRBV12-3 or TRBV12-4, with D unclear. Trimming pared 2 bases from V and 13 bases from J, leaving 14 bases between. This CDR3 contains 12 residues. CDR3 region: CASSLSGGTRYF. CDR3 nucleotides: TGTGCCAGCAGTTTATCTGGTGGTACTCGGTACTTC.

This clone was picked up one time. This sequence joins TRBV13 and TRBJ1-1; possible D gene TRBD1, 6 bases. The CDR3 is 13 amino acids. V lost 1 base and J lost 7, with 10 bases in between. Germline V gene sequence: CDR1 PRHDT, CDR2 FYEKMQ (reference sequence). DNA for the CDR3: TGTGCCAGCAGCTTAGAGACAGGCAATGAAGCTTTCTTT. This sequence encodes CASSLETGNEAFF.

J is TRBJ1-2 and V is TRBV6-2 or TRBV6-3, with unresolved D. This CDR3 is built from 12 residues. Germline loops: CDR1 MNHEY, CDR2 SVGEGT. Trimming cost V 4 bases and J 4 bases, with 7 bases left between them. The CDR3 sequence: CASSLRGYGYTF. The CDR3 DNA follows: TGTGCCAGCAGTTTACGGGGCTATGGCTACACCTTC.

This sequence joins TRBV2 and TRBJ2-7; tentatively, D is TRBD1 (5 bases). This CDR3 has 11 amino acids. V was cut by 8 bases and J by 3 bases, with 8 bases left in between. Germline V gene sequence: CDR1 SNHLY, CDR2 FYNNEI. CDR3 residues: CASAQVYEQYV. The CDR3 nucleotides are TGTGCCAGCGCACAGGTCTACGAGCAGTACGTC.

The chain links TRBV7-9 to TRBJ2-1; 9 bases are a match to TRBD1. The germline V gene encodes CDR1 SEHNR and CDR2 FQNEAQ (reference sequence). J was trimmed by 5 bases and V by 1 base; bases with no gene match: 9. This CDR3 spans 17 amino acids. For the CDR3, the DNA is TGTGCCAGCAGCTTAGGGTTCGCGGGACAGGGAAACAATGAGCAGTTCTTC. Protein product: CASSLGFAGQGNNEQFF.

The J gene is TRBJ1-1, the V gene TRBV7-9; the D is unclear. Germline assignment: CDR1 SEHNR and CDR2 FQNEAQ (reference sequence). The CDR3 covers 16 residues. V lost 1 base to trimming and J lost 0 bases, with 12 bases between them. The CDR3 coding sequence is TGTGCCAGCAGCTTAGGGGGTTTCGGGGTGAACACTGAAGCTTTCTTT. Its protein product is CASSLGGFGVNTEAFF.

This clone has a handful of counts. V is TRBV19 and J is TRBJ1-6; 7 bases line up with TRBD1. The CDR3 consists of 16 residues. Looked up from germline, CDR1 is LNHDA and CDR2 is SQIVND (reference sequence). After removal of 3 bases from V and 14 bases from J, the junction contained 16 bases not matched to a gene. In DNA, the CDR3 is TGTGCCAGTAGTATGATCTTGGGACAGAACCTTGGTTCCCTCCACTTT. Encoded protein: CASSMILGQNLGSLHF.

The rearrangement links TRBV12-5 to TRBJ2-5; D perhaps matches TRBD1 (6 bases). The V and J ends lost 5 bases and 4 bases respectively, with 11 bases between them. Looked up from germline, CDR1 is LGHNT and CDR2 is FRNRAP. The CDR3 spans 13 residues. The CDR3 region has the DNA TGTGCTAGTGGTAGGGACATCGGAGAGACCCAGTACTTC. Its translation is CASGRDIGETQYF.

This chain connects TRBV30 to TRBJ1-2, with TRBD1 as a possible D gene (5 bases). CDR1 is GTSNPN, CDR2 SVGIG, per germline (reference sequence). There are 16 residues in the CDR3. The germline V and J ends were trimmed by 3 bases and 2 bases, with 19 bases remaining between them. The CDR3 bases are TGTGCCTGGAGAAACCCATCAACAGGTACAAACTATGGCTACACCTTC. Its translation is CAWRNPSTGTNYGYTF.